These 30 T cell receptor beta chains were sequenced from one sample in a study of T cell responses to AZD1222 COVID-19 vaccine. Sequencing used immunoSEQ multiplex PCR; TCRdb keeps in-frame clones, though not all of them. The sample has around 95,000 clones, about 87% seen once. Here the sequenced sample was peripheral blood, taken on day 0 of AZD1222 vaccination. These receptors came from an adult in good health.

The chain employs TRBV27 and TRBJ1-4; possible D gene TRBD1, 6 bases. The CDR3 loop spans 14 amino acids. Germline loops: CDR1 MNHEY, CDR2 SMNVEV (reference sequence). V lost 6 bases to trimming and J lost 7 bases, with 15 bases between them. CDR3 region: CASSWTPGAEKLFF. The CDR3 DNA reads TGTGCCAGCAGCTGGACTCCAGGGGCTGAAAAACTGTTTTTT.

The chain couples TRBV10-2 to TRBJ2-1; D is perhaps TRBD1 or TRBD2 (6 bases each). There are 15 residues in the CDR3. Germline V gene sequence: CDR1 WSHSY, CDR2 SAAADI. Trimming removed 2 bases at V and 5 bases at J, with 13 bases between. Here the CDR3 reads CASSEGGRMDNEQFF. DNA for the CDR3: TGCGCCAGCAGTGAGGGGGGGCGCATGGACAATGAGCAGTTCTTC.

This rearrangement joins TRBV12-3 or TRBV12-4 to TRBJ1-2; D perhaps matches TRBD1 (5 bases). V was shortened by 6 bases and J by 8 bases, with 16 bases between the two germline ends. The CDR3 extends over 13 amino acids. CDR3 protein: CASSPWGVGGYTF. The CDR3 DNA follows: TGTGCCAGCAGCCCTTGGGGGGTGGGGGGCTACACCTTC.

CDR3 in amino acids: CASSQDLGTQYF. CDR3 DNA sequence: TGCGCCAGCAGCCAAGATCTGGGGACCCAGTACTTC. The chain has TRBV4-3 and TRBJ2-5; D remains unclear. The CDR3 sequence is 12 residues long. Germline CDR1 is LGHNA and CDR2 is YSLEER. V was trimmed by 0 bases and J by 7 bases, leaving 6 bases between them.

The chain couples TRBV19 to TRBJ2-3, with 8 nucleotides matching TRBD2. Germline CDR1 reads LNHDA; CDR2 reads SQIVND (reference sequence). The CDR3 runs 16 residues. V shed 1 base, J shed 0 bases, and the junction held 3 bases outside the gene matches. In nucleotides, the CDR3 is TGTGCCAGTAGTATAGGAGCGGGAGTCAGCACAGATACGCAGTATTTT. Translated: CASSIGAGVSTDTQYF.

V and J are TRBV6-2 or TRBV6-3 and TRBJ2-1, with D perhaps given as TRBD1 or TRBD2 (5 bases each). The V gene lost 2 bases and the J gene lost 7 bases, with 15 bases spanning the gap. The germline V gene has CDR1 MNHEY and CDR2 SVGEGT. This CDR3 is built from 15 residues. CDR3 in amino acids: CASSYLRGQGNEQFF. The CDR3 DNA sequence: TGTGCCAGCAGTTACCTCCGGGGCCAAGGAAATGAGCAGTTCTTC.

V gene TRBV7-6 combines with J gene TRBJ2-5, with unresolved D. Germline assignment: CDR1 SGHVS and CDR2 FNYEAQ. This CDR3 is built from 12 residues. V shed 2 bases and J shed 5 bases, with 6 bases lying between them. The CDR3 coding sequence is TGTGCCAGCAGCTTACTGGGTGAGACCCAGTACTTC. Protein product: CASSLLGETQYF.

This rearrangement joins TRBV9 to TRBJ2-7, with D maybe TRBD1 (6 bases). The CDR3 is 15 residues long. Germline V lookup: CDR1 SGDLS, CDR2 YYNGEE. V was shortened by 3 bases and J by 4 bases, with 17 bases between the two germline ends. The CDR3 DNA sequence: TGTGCCAGCAGCGCACAGGGTGCTGGAGTTTACGAGCAGTACTTC. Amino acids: CASSAQGAGVYEQYF. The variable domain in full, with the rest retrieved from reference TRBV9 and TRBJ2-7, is DSGVTQTPKHLITATGQRVTLRCSPRSGDLSVYWYQQSLDQGLQFLIQYYNGEERAKGNILERFSAQQFPDLHSELNLSSLELGDSALYFCASSAQGAGVYEQYFGPGTRLTVT.

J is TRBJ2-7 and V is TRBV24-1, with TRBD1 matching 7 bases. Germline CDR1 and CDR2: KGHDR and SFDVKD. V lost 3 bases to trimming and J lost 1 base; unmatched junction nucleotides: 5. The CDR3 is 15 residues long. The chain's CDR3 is CATSDTRQGSYEQYF. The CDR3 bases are TGTGCCACCAGTGATACCCGACAGGGTTCCTACGAGCAGTACTTC.

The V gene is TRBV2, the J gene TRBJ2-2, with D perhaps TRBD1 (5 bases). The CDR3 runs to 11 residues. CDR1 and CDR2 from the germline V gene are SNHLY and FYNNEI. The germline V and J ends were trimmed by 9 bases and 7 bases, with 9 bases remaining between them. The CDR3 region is CARQGYGELFF. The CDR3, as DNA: TGTGCCAGGCAGGGATACGGGGAGCTGTTTTTT.

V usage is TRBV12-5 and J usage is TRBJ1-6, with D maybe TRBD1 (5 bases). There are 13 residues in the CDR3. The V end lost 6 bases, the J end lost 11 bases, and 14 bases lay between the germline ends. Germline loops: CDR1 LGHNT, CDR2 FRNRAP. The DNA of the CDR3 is TGTGCTAGTGGACCCCCAGGGTATCCACCCCTCCACTTT. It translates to CASGPPGYPPLHF.

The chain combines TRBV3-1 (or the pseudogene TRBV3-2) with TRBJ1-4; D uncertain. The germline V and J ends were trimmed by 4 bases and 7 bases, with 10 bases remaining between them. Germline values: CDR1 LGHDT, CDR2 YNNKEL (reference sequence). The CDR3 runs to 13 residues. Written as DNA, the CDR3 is TGTGCCAGCAGCCTTACAGTTGGTGAAAAACTGTTTTTT. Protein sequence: CASSLTVGEKLFF.

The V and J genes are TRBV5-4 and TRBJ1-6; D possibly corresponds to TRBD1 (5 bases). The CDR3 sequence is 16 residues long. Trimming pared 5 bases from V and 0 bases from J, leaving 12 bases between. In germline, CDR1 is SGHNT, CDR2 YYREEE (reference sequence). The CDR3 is CASRSRGSSYNSPLHF. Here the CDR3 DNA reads TGTGCCAGCAGGTCTCGGGGGAGCTCCTATAATTCACCCCTCCACTTT.

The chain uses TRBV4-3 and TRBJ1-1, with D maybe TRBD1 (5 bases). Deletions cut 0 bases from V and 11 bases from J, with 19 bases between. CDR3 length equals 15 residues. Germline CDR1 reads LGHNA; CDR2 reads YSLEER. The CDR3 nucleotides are TGCGCCAGCAGCCAAGATGTTGGCCAGCTCCGGGGGGCTTTCTTT. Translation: CASSQDVGQLRGAFF.

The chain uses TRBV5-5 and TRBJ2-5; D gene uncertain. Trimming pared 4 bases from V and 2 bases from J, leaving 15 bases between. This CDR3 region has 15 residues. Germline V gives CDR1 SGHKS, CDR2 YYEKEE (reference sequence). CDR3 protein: CASSVDRVGQETQYF. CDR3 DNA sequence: TGTGCCAGCAGCGTCGACCGGGTGGGTCAAGAGACCCAGTACTTC.

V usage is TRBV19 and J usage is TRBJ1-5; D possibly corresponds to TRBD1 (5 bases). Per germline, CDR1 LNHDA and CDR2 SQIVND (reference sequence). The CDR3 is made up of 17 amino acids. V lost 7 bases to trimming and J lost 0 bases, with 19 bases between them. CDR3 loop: CASTQRGGYFSNQPQHF. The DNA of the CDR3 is TGTGCCAGTACCCAACGCGGGGGGTACTTTAGCAATCAGCCCCAGCATTTT.

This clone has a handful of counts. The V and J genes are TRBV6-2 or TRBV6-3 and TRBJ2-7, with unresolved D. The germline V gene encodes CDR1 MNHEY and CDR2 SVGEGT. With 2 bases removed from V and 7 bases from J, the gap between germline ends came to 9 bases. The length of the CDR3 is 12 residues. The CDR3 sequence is CASSYLAVEQYF. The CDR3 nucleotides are TGTGCCAGCAGTTACCTCGCGGTAGAGCAGTACTTC.

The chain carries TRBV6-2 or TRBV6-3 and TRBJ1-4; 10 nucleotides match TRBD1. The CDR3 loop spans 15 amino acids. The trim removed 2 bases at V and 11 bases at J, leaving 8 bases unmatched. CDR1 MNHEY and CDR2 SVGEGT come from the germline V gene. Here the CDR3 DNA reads TGTGCCAGCAGTTACCGACCGGGACAGGGGAGGAAACTGTTTTTT. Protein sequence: CASSYRPGQGRKLFF.

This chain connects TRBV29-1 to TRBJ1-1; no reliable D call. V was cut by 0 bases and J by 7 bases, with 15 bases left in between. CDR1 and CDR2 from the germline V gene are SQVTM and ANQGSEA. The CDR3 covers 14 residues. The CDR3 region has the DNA TGCAGCGTTGAAGATCTGTATCCGGCCGTTGAAGCTTTCTTT. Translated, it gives CSVEDLYPAVEAFF.

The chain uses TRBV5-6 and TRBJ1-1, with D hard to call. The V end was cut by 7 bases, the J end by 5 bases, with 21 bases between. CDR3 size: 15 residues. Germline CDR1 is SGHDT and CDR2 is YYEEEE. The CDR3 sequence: CASQLEQRPKTEAFF. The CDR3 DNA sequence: TGTGCCAGCCAACTTGAACAGCGCCCTAAGACTGAAGCTTTCTTT. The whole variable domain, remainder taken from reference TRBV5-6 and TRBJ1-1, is DAGVTQSPTHLIKTRGQQVTLRCSPKSGHDTVSWYQQALGQGPQFIFQYYEEEERQRGNFPDRFSGHQFPNYSSELNVNALLLGDSALYLCASQLEQRPKTEAFFGQGTRLTVV.

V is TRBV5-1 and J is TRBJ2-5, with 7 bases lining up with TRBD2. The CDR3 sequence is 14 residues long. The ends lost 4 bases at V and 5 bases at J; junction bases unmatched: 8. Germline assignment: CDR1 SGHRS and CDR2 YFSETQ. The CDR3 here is CASSPRAGEETQYF. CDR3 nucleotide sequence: TGCGCCAGCAGCCCCCGTGCGGGGGAGGAGACCCAGTACTTC.

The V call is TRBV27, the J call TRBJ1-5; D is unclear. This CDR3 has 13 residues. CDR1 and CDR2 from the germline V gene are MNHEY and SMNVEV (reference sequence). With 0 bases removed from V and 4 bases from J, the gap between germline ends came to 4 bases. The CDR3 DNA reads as TGTGCCAGCAGTTTATCCAAAAATCAGCCCCAGCATTTT. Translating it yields CASSLSKNQPQHF.

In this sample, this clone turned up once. CDR3 in amino acids: CATSKRGDEQFF. The CDR3 DNA follows: TGTGCCACCAGCAAAAGGGGCGATGAGCAGTTCTTC. The chain combines TRBV24-1 with TRBJ2-1, with TRBD1 as a possible D gene (5 bases). Germline lookup yields CDR1 KGHDR and CDR2 SFDVKD. The V gene lost 7 bases and the J gene lost 8 bases, with 11 bases spanning the gap. The CDR3 covers 12 residues.

In DNA, the CDR3 is TGTGCCAGCGACCCGACAGGGAGGTACGAGCAGTACTTC. Translation: CASDPTGRYEQYF. The chain links TRBV6-5 to TRBJ2-7, with a tentative D call TRBD1 (7 bases). V lost 8 bases and J 4 bases, leaving 15 bases between the germline ends. The CDR3 loop spans 13 amino acids. Germline values: CDR1 MNHEY, CDR2 SVGAGI.

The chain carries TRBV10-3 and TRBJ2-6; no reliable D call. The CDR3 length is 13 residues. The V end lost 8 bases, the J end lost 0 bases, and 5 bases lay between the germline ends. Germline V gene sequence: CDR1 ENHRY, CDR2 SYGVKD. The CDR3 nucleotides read TGTGCCATCGCTAGCTCTGGGGCCAACGTCCTGACTTTC. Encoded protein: CAIASSGANVLTF.

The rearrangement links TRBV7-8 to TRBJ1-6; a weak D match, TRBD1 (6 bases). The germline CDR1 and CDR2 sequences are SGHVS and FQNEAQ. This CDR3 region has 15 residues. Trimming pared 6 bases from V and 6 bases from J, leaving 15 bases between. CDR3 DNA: TGTGCCAGCAGTTTGCATGGACAGCTTAATTCACCCCTCCACTTT. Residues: CASSLHGQLNSPLHF.

In DNA form, the CDR3 reads TGTGCCAGCAGCTCGTTCCGGAGTGGCACCGGGGAGCTGTTTTTT. Translating it yields CASSSFRSGTGELFF. The chain is built from TRBV11-3 and TRBJ2-2; no reliable D call. Germline CDR1 is SGHNT and CDR2 is YENEEA. The V end lost 4 bases, the J end lost 4 bases, and 13 bases lay between the germline ends. The CDR3 totals 15 residues. The full variable domain, in which reference TRBV11-3 and TRBJ2-2 provide the parts outside the CDR3, is EAGVVQSPRYKIIEKKQPVAFWCNPISGHNTLYWYLQNLGQGPELLIRYENEEAVDDSQLPKDRFSAERLKGVDSTLKIQPAELGDSAVYLCASSSFRSGTGELFFGEGSRLTVL.

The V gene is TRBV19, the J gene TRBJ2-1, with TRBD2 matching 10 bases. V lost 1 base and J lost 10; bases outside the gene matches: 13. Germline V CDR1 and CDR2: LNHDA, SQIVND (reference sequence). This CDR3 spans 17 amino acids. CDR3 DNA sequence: TGTGCCAGTAGTATAGGTGGGGGGCTAGCGGGAGCCACAGAGCAGTTCTTC. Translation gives CASSIGGGLAGATEQFF.

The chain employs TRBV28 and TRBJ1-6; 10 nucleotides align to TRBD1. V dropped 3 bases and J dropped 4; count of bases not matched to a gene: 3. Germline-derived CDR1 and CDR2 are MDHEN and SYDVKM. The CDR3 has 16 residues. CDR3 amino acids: CASSLGQGTYNSPLHF. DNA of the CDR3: TGTGCCAGCAGTTTGGGACAGGGGACATATAATTCACCCCTCCACTTT.

This chain's CDR3 is CASSLEPGPPEAFF. Written as DNA, the CDR3 is TGTGCCAGCAGCTTGGAACCAGGCCCCCCTGAAGCTTTCTTT. The chain is built from TRBV5-5 and TRBJ1-1, with D uncertain. Germline loops: CDR1 SGHKS, CDR2 YYEKEE (reference sequence). CDR3 length equals 14 residues. The V and J ends lost 0 bases and 6 bases respectively, with 12 bases between them.